The 28 T cell receptor beta chains listed next were all sequenced from one sample in a study of T cell responses to AZD1222 COVID-19 vaccine (dated by TCRdb to about 2021). The sample's time point label, decoded: baseline before first vaccination. The library was obtained by the immunoSEQ multiplex PCR assay. Entries here come from immuneACCESS through TCRdb and include only in-frame sequences with V and J called. Some clones fail to appear in such tables; in the studies checked, an unresolved V gene covers under half of the shortfall, and the cause of the remainder is unknown. Here the sample has approximately 150,000 clones; 88% occur a single time. The top ten hold 2% to 2.5% of the sample. Sequenced material: peripheral blood, taken on day 0 of AZD1222 vaccination. These receptors originate from an adult in good health.

This clone was found once. V gene TRBV6-5 combines with J gene TRBJ1-1, with unresolved D. The CDR3 totals 11 residues. In germline, CDR1 is MNHEY, CDR2 SVGAGI. The V gene lost 6 bases and the J gene lost 6 bases, with 8 bases spanning the gap. The CDR3 loop reads CASSPKAEAFF. In DNA, the CDR3 is TGTGCCAGCAGCCCCAAGGCTGAAGCTTTCTTT.

The chain uses TRBV7-3 and TRBJ2-6; D remains ambiguous. Trimming took off 4 bases at V and 0 bases at J, with 10 bases between the two ends. This CDR3 is 16 amino acids long. CDR1 SGHTA and CDR2 FQGTGA come from the germline V gene. DNA of the CDR3: TGTGCCAGCAGCTCCCCATCCACCTCTGGGGCCAACGTCCTGACTTTC. It specifies CASSSPSTSGANVLTF.

Concerning this clone itself: The sample carries other DNA sequences with the same CDR3. The V call is TRBV5-1, the J call TRBJ1-6, with D hard to call. The V end was cut by 0 bases, the J end by 5 bases, with 6 bases between. Germline V gene data show CDR1 as SGHRS and CDR2 as YFSETQ. This CDR3 contains 14 residues. CDR3 sequence reads: CASSLGGNNSPLHF. The CDR3 nucleotides read TGCGCCAGCAGCTTGGGTGGGAATAATTCACCCCTCCACTTT.

This chain joins TRBV5-4 and TRBJ2-4; 9 nucleotides line up with TRBD1. Germline loops: CDR1 SGHNT, CDR2 YYREEE (reference sequence). The ends lost 2 bases at V and 7 bases at J; junction bases unmatched: 4. The CDR3 contains 14 residues. CDR3 loop: CASSFGTGSNIQYF. The CDR3 DNA reads TGTGCCAGCAGCTTCGGGACAGGGTCGAACATTCAGTACTTC.

This sequence joins TRBV30 and TRBJ1-1; perhaps TRBD1 as D (5 bases). Germline V CDR1 and CDR2: GTSNPN, SVGIG (reference sequence). Deletions cut 0 bases from V and 10 bases from J, with 12 bases between. There are 12 residues in the CDR3. The CDR3 DNA is TGTGCCTGGAGTGTACTTGGAGGGGTAGCTTTCTTT. This encodes CAWSVLGGVAFF.

The rearrangement joins TRBV20-1 to TRBJ2-2; possible D gene TRBD2, 6 bases. The CDR3 loop spans 15 amino acids. Trimming removed 3 bases at V and 2 bases at J, with 13 bases between. Germline V gene data show CDR1 as DFQATT and CDR2 as SNEGSKA (reference sequence). The CDR3 sequence: CSASRLASNTGELFF. The CDR3 DNA sequence: TGCAGTGCTAGTAGGCTAGCGTCAAACACCGGGGAGCTGTTTTTT.

The chain is built from TRBV21-1 and TRBJ1-3. TRBV21-1 is a pseudogene locus. The CDR3 sequence is 15 residues long. The CDR3 DNA follows: TGTGCCAGCGGAATCCTTAGTAATTCTGGAAACACCATATATTTT. Translation gives CASGILSNSGNTIYF.

The chain carries TRBV28 and TRBJ1-1, with D maybe TRBD1 (6 bases). CDR1 and CDR2 from the germline V gene are MDHEN and SYDVKM. V lost 3 bases to trimming and J lost 0 bases, with 8 bases between them. There are 14 residues in the CDR3. Written as DNA, the CDR3 is TGTGCCAGCAGTTTGCGGGGGCTGAACACTGAAGCTTTCTTT. Residues: CASSLRGLNTEAFF.

This clone was seen more than once but under ten times. V is TRBV12-3 or TRBV12-4 and J is TRBJ1-2; no firm D call. Trimming removed 2 bases at V and 13 bases at J, with 14 bases between. The CDR3 has 12 amino acids. CDR3 sequence (DNA): TGTGCCAGCAGTTTAAAGCCGAGTCTAATCACCTTC. It yields the protein CASSLKPSLITF.

This rearrangement joins TRBV5-4 to TRBJ1-1; 10 bases fit TRBD1. The V gene's germline CDR1 is SGHNT and CDR2 YYREEE (reference sequence). This CDR3 has 13 amino acids. Trimming removed 4 bases from V and 6 bases from J; junction bases left unmatched: 3. The CDR3 DNA reads TGTGCCAGCAGCCCAGGGACAGGGGCTGAAGCTTTCTTT. Residues: CASSPGTGAEAFF.

This rearrangement joins TRBV12-3 or TRBV12-4 to TRBJ1-5; no clear D. This CDR3 contains 13 residues. V was pared by 5 bases and J by 1 base, with 6 bases between. CDR3 region: CASSGRSNQPQHF. DNA for the CDR3: TGTGCCAGCAGTGGCAGGAGCAATCAGCCCCAGCATTTT.

The chain carries TRBV30 and TRBJ1-6, with D perhaps matching TRBD1 (6 bases). This CDR3 is built from 14 residues. V gave up 4 bases and J gave up 4 bases, with 11 bases separating them. CDR1 GTSNPN and CDR2 SVGIG come from the germline V gene (reference sequence). CDR3 DNA: TGTGCCTGGATCCCCGGACAGTATAATTCACCCCTCCACTTT. Translated, it gives CAWIPGQYNSPLHF.

This sequence joins TRBV13 and TRBJ2-1; TRBD2 matches at 8 bases. The CDR3 runs 16 residues. Germline CDR1 is PRHDT and CDR2 is FYEKMQ (reference sequence). V gave up 4 bases and J gave up 3 bases; unmatched junction bases: 8. The DNA of the CDR3 is TGTGCCAGCAGCTCGACTAGCGAGATGAGCTACAATGAGCAGTTCTTC. Encoded protein: CASSSTSEMSYNEQFF.

The CDR3 loop is CASSFTGINLYGYTF. As DNA, the CDR3 is TGTGCCAGCAGTTTCACCGGGATAAACCTTTATGGCTACACCTTC. The V gene is TRBV28, the J gene TRBJ1-2; D unresolved. The length of the CDR3 is 15 residues. CDR1 MDHEN and CDR2 SYDVKM come from the germline V gene. The V gene lost 3 bases and the J gene lost 5 bases, with 16 bases spanning the gap.

The chain combines TRBV20-1 with TRBJ1-1, with D uncertain. The V gene's germline CDR1 is DFQATT and CDR2 SNEGSKA (reference sequence). The ends were cut back, 2 bases at V and 11 bases at J, with 12 bases in the middle. This CDR3 has 11 amino acids. CDR3 DNA: TGCAGTGCTAGAATCGGCGTATCGGCTTTCTTT. Its protein product is CSARIGVSAFF.

This clone was counted once. J is TRBJ1-2 and V is TRBV7-9; 9 bases map to TRBD1. The junction had 10 bases not matched to a gene; V was cut back by 5 bases and J by 6 bases. This CDR3 is built from 15 residues. CDR1 is SEHNR, CDR2 FQNEAQ, per germline (reference sequence). The CDR3: CASSLPLGTGHGYTF. As DNA, the CDR3 is TGTGCCAGCAGCCTACCGCTCGGGACAGGGCATGGCTACACCTTC.

The genes are TRBV19 and TRBJ1-4, with 7 bases that match TRBD1. After removal of 6 bases from V and 8 bases from J, the junction contained 6 bases not matched to a gene. The CDR3 loop spans 13 amino acids. Germline V gene sequence: CDR1 LNHDA, CDR2 SQIVND (reference sequence). DNA for the CDR3: TGTGCCAGTAGCAGGGGCAGGGGGGAAAAACTGTTTTTT. Translated: CASSRGRGEKLFF.

The genes are TRBV7-2 and TRBJ1-1; perhaps TRBD1 as D (6 bases). The CDR3 contains 13 residues. Germline CDR1 reads SGHTA; CDR2 reads FQGNSA. The CDR3 loop reads CASRGQGGTEAFF. DNA for the CDR3: TGTGCTAGCCGGGGGCAGGGAGGCACTGAAGCTTTCTTT.

This clone was observed once. J is TRBJ1-2 and V is TRBV12-3 or TRBV12-4; D uncertain. The ends were cut back, 1 base at V and 4 bases at J, with 7 bases in the middle. This CDR3 spans 13 amino acids. DNA of the CDR3: TGTGCCAGCAGTTTAGGCCTTCTCTATGGCTACACCTTC. It is translated as CASSLGLLYGYTF.

J is TRBJ1-2 and V is TRBV10-3, with TRBD1 as a possible D gene (5 bases). V shed 8 bases and J shed 8 bases, with 27 bases lying between them. Germline values: CDR1 ENHRY, CDR2 SYGVKD. CDR3 size: 16 residues. CDR3 protein: CAIVGTRGARNFGYTF. Here the CDR3 DNA reads TGTGCCATCGTAGGGACGCGAGGGGCGCGAAATTTCGGCTACACCTTC.

The V and J genes are TRBV24-1 and TRBJ2-5; D is unclear. Per the germline V gene, CDR1 is KGHDR and CDR2 is SFDVKD. The CDR3 covers 12 residues. With 6 bases removed from V and 4 bases from J, the gap between germline ends came to 8 bases. CDR3 sequence reads: CATSSPGETQYF. The CDR3 region has the DNA TGTGCCACCAGTTCCCCCGGAGAGACCCAGTACTTC.

The chain uses TRBV9 and TRBJ1-2; TRBD1 matches at 7 bases. The CDR3 is 16 residues long. The junction had 10 bases not matched to a gene; V was cut back by 0 bases and J by 5 bases. Germline-derived CDR1 and CDR2 are SGDLS and YYNGEE. CDR3 nucleotides: TGTGCCAGCAGCGTAGGACCCTCAGGGGGGCAATATGGCTACACCTTC. As protein: CASSVGPSGGQYGYTF.

This sequence joins TRBV30 and TRBJ1-4; TRBD1 matches 7 bases. V lost 4 bases to trimming and J lost 7 bases; unmatched junction nucleotides: 9. CDR1 GTSNPN and CDR2 SVGIG come from the germline V gene (reference sequence). The CDR3 is 14 amino acids. The CDR3 nucleotides read TGTGCCTGGATTCGGACAGGCTGGAGTGAAAAACTGTTTTTT. It codes for CAWIRTGWSEKLFF.

V usage is TRBV15 and J usage is TRBJ1-1; D gene ambiguous. V gave up 0 bases and J gave up 8 bases, with 7 bases separating them. Germline CDR1 LNHNV, CDR2 YYDKDF (reference sequence). The CDR3 is 12 residues long. In DNA, the CDR3 is TGTGCCACCAGCAGAGATATAGCCGAAGCTTTCTTT. It yields the protein CATSRDIAEAFF.

The chain combines TRBV5-5 with TRBJ1-3; no clear D gene. There are 17 residues in the CDR3. Germline CDR1 SGHKS, CDR2 YYEKEE (reference sequence). Between the trimmed V and J ends, which lost 2 bases and 0 bases, there was a span of 15 bases. The CDR3: CASSFTPDVFSGNTIYF. CDR3 DNA sequence: TGTGCCAGCAGCTTTACTCCGGACGTATTCTCTGGAAACACCATATATTTT.

V gene TRBV19 combines with J gene TRBJ1-1; tentatively, D is TRBD1 (5 bases). CDR3 size: 13 residues. CDR1 is LNHDA and CDR2 is SQIVND in the germline V gene (reference sequence). V was cut by 5 bases and J by 2 bases, with 9 bases left in between. DNA for the CDR3: TGTGCCAGTAGTGACAGACTAAACACTGAAGCTTTCTTT. It specifies CASSDRLNTEAFF.

The chain joins TRBV4-2 to TRBJ1-1; 10 positions match TRBD1. This CDR3 region has 13 residues. Germline CDR1 is LGHNA and CDR2 is YNFKEQ. The V gene end was trimmed by 3 bases and the J gene end by 7 bases; junction bases not matched to a gene: 2. The CDR3 protein is CASSHRTGGEAFF. The CDR3 DNA reads TGTGCCAGCAGCCATAGGACAGGGGGTGAAGCTTTCTTT.

The chain is built from TRBV9 and TRBJ1-2; possible D gene TRBD1, 6 bases. Germline assignment: CDR1 SGDLS and CDR2 YYNGEE. The ends were cut back, 0 bases at V and 4 bases at J, with 16 bases in the middle. The CDR3 loop spans 16 amino acids. DNA for the CDR3: TGTGCCAGCAGCGTAGCTGGGCAGGGGTTAGGCTATGGCTACACCTTC. Protein sequence: CASSVAGQGLGYGYTF. The complete variable domain, with remaining parts taken from reference TRBV9 and TRBJ1-2, reads DSGVTQTPKHLITATGQRVTLRCSPRSGDLSVYWYQQSLDQGLQFLIQYYNGEERAKGNILERFSAQQFPDLHSELNLSSLELGDSALYFCASSVAGQGLGYGYTFGSGTRLTVV.